Each of the 24 T cell receptor beta chains below was sequenced from the same sample in a study of vaccination and CD4 T cells after COVID-19. Antigen specificity for these receptors is unknown. The study sequenced cultured CD4+ T cell DNA using the Oncomine TCR Beta short-read assay. Via MiXCR, TCRdb re-called the PCR reads, giving one row per CDR3 protein. In the table there are 9,500 to 15,000 distinct CDR3 sequences, 50% to 75% of which are singletons. Treatment meaning: approximately 10-day PBMC culture with coronavirus spike peptide pools or control peptides (ViraFEST assay). The specimen sequenced was CD4+ T cells from blood, cultured in vitro. The receptor set was obtained from a human donor who had recovered from COVID-19.

This clonotype came up a few times. The chain uses TRBV2 and TRBJ1-1; TRBD1 might be the D (5 bases). The V and J ends lost 7 bases and 2 bases respectively, with 14 bases between them. Per the germline V gene, CDR1 is SNHLY and CDR2 is FYNNEI. The length of the CDR3 is 14 residues. The CDR3 spells CASTNDRFNTEAFF. The CDR3 region has the DNA TGTGCCAGCACAAACGACAGATTTAACACTGAAGCTTTCTTT.

The rearrangement joins TRBV20-1 to TRBJ2-6; D is possibly TRBD1 or TRBD2 (5 bases each). The CDR3 runs to 18 residues. Deletions cut 5 bases from V and 1 base from J, with 21 bases between. Germline V CDR1 and CDR2: DFQATT, SNEGSKA (reference sequence). The CDR3 sequence: CSAFLGASPNSGANVLTF. CDR3 nucleotides: TGCAGTGCTTTCCTCGGGGCTAGCCCGAATTCTGGGGCCAACGTCCTGACTTTC.

This chain connects TRBV20-1 to TRBJ2-4; 8 positions match TRBD2. This CDR3 has 12 residues. The germline gives CDR1 DFQATT, CDR2 SNEGSKA (reference sequence). Losses at the gene ends were 5 bases for V and 12 bases for J; bases not matched to a gene: 9. The CDR3 bases are TGCAGTGCTCATAGTAGCGGGAAGGATCAGTACTTC. Translation: CSAHSSGKDQYF.

The V and J genes are TRBV6-1 and TRBJ2-7; 12 bases agree with TRBD2. This CDR3 is 16 amino acids long. CDR1 and CDR2 (germline): MNHNS, SASEGT. With 5 bases clipped from V and 2 bases from J, the junction kept 7 bases outside the gene matches. DNA for the CDR3: TGTGCCAGCAGTAAACGGACTAGCGGGATAACCTACGAGCAGTACTTC. Amino acid sequence: CASSKRTSGITYEQYF.

This chain links TRBV20-1 with TRBJ1-4, with D unresolved. This CDR3 contains 13 residues. V lost 0 bases, J lost 8 bases, and 10 bases lay in between. CDR1 and CDR2 (germline): DFQATT, SNEGSKA (reference sequence). The CDR3 protein is CSAREPMREKLFF. In DNA form, the CDR3 reads TGCAGTGCTAGAGAACCGATGCGGGAAAAACTGTTTTTT.

This chain links TRBV20-1 with TRBJ1-5, with D possibly TRBD1 on 5 matching bases. Germline lookup yields CDR1 DFQATT and CDR2 SNEGSKA (reference sequence). This CDR3 spans 13 amino acids. With 0 bases removed from V and 7 bases from J, the gap between germline ends came to 10 bases. CDR3 sequence: CSARDPGLQPQHF. The CDR3 bases are TGCAGTGCTAGAGATCCAGGGTTGCAGCCCCAGCATTTT.

This sequence joins TRBV7-3 and TRBJ2-5; the D call may be TRBD1 or TRBD2 (5 bases each). V lost 3 bases and J 5 bases, leaving 16 bases between the germline ends. The CDR3 consists of 15 residues. Germline lookup yields CDR1 SGHTA and CDR2 FQGTGA. CDR3 region: CASSFSRDGRETQYF. In nucleotides, the CDR3 is TGTGCCAGCAGCTTCTCAAGGGACGGACGGGAGACCCAGTACTTC. Filled out from reference TRBV7-3 and TRBJ2-5, the complete variable domain reads GAGVSQTPSNKVTEKGKYVELRCDPISGHTALYWYRQSLGQGPEFLIYFQGTGAADDSGLPNDRFFAVRPEGSVSTLKIQRTERGDSAVYLCASSFSRDGRETQYFGPGTRLLVL.

This clonotype turned up a few times. The chain links TRBV27 to TRBJ1-2, with 7 nucleotides matching TRBD1. Trimming cost V 6 bases and J 8 bases; bases outside gene matches: 9. CDR1 is MNHEY, CDR2 SMNVEV, per germline (reference sequence). The CDR3 covers 13 residues. In DNA form, the CDR3 reads TGTGCCAGCAGCGACAGGGTAACGGAAGGCTACACCTTC. Its protein is CASSDRVTEGYTF.

This rearrangement joins TRBV7-2 to TRBJ2-2; D remains ambiguous. Trimming cost V 3 bases and J 1 base, with 9 bases left between them. The V gene's germline CDR1 is SGHTA and CDR2 FQGNSA. The CDR3 has 15 amino acids. The CDR3 sequence is CASSFPLRNTGELFF. CDR3 sequence (DNA): TGTGCCAGCAGCTTTCCCTTAAGGAACACCGGGGAGCTGTTTTTT.

The J gene is TRBJ2-3, the V gene TRBV10-3, with TRBD2 matching 8 bases. Germline loops: CDR1 ENHRY, CDR2 SYGVKD. After removal of 6 bases from V and 3 bases from J, the junction contained 11 bases not matched to a gene. The length of the CDR3 is 16 residues. CDR3 residues: CAIRDLGGRTTDTQYF. The CDR3, as DNA: TGTGCCATCAGGGATTTGGGCGGGAGGACGACAGATACGCAGTATTTT.

The chain employs TRBV24-1 and TRBJ2-3; 7 positions match TRBD2. Germline loops: CDR1 KGHDR, CDR2 SFDVKD. The V and J ends lost 2 bases and 3 bases, in that order; junction bases with no gene match: 7. The CDR3 totals 16 residues. For the CDR3, the DNA is TGTGCCACCAGTGATTCTTTCGGCGGGGGAACAGATACGCAGTATTTT. As protein: CATSDSFGGGTDTQYF.

V usage is TRBV19 and J usage is TRBJ1-5; 9 nucleotides agree with TRBD1. The CDR3 is 15 amino acids. J was trimmed by 2 bases and V by 8 bases; bases with no gene match: 7. Germline V gene lookup returns CDR1 LNHDA and CDR2 SQIVND (reference sequence). This CDR3 reads CASLNRGLGNQPQHF. The CDR3 DNA is TGTGCCAGTCTAAACAGGGGGCTCGGCAATCAGCCCCAGCATTTT.

V usage is TRBV6-1 and J usage is TRBJ1-5; TRBD1 matches 7 bases. Germline V lookup: CDR1 MNHNS, CDR2 SASEGT. The length of the CDR3 is 14 residues. Trimming cost V 5 bases and J 7 bases; bases outside gene matches: 8. CDR3 residues: CASSRDREDQPQHF. The CDR3, as DNA: TGTGCCAGCAGTCGAGACAGGGAGGACCAGCCCCAGCATTTT.

The chain is built from TRBV6-1 and TRBJ1-3; 10 bases map to TRBD1. The germline gives CDR1 MNHNS, CDR2 SASEGT. This CDR3 contains 18 residues. V gave up 7 bases and J gave up 1 base; unmatched junction bases: 13. The CDR3 nucleotides are TGTGCCAGCACCCGATGGGCAGGGACAGGGGCTTCTGGAAACACCATATATTTT. Protein product: CASTRWAGTGASGNTIYF.

The CDR3 DNA follows: TGTGCCAGCAGCTTAACCCGACTAGTTCCAGAGACCCAGTACTTC. This gives the protein CASSLTRLVPETQYF. V and J are TRBV7-3 and TRBJ2-5; a weak D match, TRBD2 (6 bases). V shed 0 bases and J shed 4 bases, with 12 bases lying between them. CDR1 and CDR2 from the germline V gene are SGHTA and FQGTGA. The CDR3 runs 15 residues.

This chain uses TRBV20-1 with TRBJ2-5, with 9 bases identical to TRBD1. Germline CDR1 and CDR2: DFQATT and SNEGSKA (reference sequence). Trimming cost V 5 bases and J 6 bases; bases outside gene matches: 10. This CDR3 has 14 residues. The CDR3 loop is CSALPGQGSQTQYF. The CDR3 nucleotides are TGCAGTGCTCTACCGGGACAGGGTTCACAGACCCAGTACTTC.

The rearrangement links TRBV20-1 to TRBJ2-4, with D maybe TRBD1 (6 bases). Germline V gene data show CDR1 as DFQATT and CDR2 as SNEGSKA (reference sequence). V was cut by 3 bases and J by 6 bases, with 18 bases left in between. CDR3 length equals 15 residues. CDR3 sequence (DNA): TGCAGTGCTAGTTTGGGCAACAGGGTACTAAACATTCAGTACTTC. It is translated as CSASLGNRVLNIQYF.

The chain couples TRBV29-1 to TRBJ2-7; TRBD2 matches at 7 bases. This CDR3 region has 14 residues. J was trimmed by 1 base and V by 6 bases; bases with no gene match: 9. Germline loops: CDR1 SQVTM, CDR2 ANQGSEA. The CDR3 is CSVVLAGRSYEQYF. CDR3 DNA sequence: TGCAGCGTGGTCTTAGCGGGTCGATCCTACGAGCAGTACTTC.

This chain joins TRBV10-3 and TRBJ1-2; D remains unclear. Germline V gene lookup returns CDR1 ENHRY and CDR2 SYGVKD. CDR3 length: 13 residues. Trimming left V 3 bases short and J 2 bases short, with 7 bases between. CDR3 protein: CAISDGRNYGYTF. The CDR3 DNA is TGTGCCATCAGTGATGGCAGAAACTATGGCTACACCTTC.

This chain uses TRBV5-5 with TRBJ1-5; 7 bases match TRBD1. The CDR3 runs to 13 residues. With 1 base clipped from V and 7 bases from J, the junction kept 2 bases outside the gene matches. Germline V gene sequence: CDR1 SGHKS, CDR2 YYEKEE (reference sequence). CDR3 loop: CASSLPGGQPQHF. In DNA form, the CDR3 reads TGTGCCAGCAGCTTGCCAGGGGGGCAGCCCCAGCATTTT.

This clonotype appeared a few times. The rearrangement links TRBV7-6 to TRBJ2-7; possibly TRBD1 for D (6 bases). This CDR3 has 16 amino acids. V was pared by 5 bases and J by 0 bases, with 17 bases between. CDR1 and CDR2 (germline): SGHVS, FNYEAQ. The DNA for the CDR3 is TGTGCCAGCAGCCCATCGGCACAGGGTAGCTCCTACGAGCAGTACTTC. Protein: CASSPSAQGSSYEQYF.

The rearrangement joins TRBV20-1 to TRBJ2-1; 8 bases are shared with TRBD1. CDR3 length: 15 residues. Germline V gives CDR1 DFQATT, CDR2 SNEGSKA (reference sequence). The V gene end was trimmed by 0 bases and the J gene end by 5 bases; junction bases not matched to a gene: 6. CDR3 protein: CSARDYRGVDNEQFF. CDR3 bases: TGCAGTGCTAGAGATTACAGGGGGGTGGACAATGAGCAGTTCTTC.

This clonotype was seen a handful of times. This chain connects TRBV20-1 to TRBJ2-7, with 7 nucleotides matching TRBD2. CDR3 length: 14 amino acids. Per germline, CDR1 DFQATT and CDR2 SNEGSKA (reference sequence). V lost 2 bases, J lost 4 bases, and 8 bases stayed unmatched. The CDR3 loop reads CSARSPSGRYEQYF. The CDR3 DNA reads as TGCAGTGCTAGATCGCCTAGCGGACGGTACGAGCAGTACTTC.

This sequence joins TRBV30 and TRBJ1-2; D remains unclear. Trimming pared 2 bases from V and 5 bases from J, leaving 21 bases between. The CDR3 is 16 amino acids. CDR1 is GTSNPN and CDR2 is SVGIG in the germline V gene (reference sequence). Here the CDR3 reads CAWSTLVSGRSYGYTF. The CDR3 nucleotides read TGTGCCTGGAGTACCCTTGTCTCTGGACGGTCTTATGGCTACACCTTC.